These T cell receptor beta chains were read from a single sample in a study of blood T cell repertoires in COVID-19. Data came from immunoSEQ multiplex PCR; TCRdb stores just in-frame clones and leaves some out. The sample records 250,000 to 350,000 clones, roughly 88% being singletons. The sample taken for sequencing was peripheral blood. Source of these receptors: a woman aged 25 to 39 with active or convalescent COVID-19. Each CDR3 is given with its conserved first and last residue. The order of the fields is J gene, D gene, clone size, V gene, CDR3 DNA, CDR3 protein. A D gene is named only where the DNA matches it firmly. Clone size is given for some rows only: seen once, a few or many times, or a class if the clone is expanded.

J gene: TRBJ1-2; D gene: -; clone size: -; V gene: TRBV15; CDR3 DNA: TGTGCCACCAGCCCCGGGGGGATTACAGGTGGCTACACCTTC; CDR3 protein: CATSPGGITGGYTF
J gene: TRBJ1-1; D gene: TRBD1; clone size: -; V gene: TRBV5-6; CDR3 DNA: TGTGCCAGCGGATTGGACAGGGGAAGGGATAGCACTGAAGCTTTCTTT; CDR3 protein: CASGLDRGRDSTEAFF
J gene: TRBJ2-5; D gene: TRBD2; clone size: few; V gene: TRBV5-1; CDR3 DNA: TGCGCCAGCAGCTCCGGGACTAGCGGGGGGGCCGAGACCCAGTACTTC; CDR3 protein: CASSSGTSGGAETQYF
J gene: TRBJ1-1; D gene: -; clone size: -; V gene: TRBV13; CDR3 DNA: TGTGCCAGCAGCTGGTGGAGGACAGAGTCGAACACTGAAGCTTTCTTT; CDR3 protein: CASSWWRTESNTEAFF
J gene: TRBJ1-3; D gene: -; clone size: -; V gene: TRBV12-3/TRBV12-4; CDR3 DNA: TGTGCCAGCAGTTTAAGGGGCACCATATATTTT; CDR3 protein: CASSLRGTIYF
J gene: TRBJ1-2; D gene: -; clone size: -; V gene: TRBV15; CDR3 DNA: TGTGCCACCAGCAGAGATGTGACTGAGATCTATGGCTACACCTTC; CDR3 protein: CATSRDVTEIYGYTF
J gene: TRBJ1-6; D gene: TRBD1; clone size: -; V gene: TRBV19; CDR3 DNA: TGTGCCAGTAGTGTGCCGGGACAGGGAAACAATTCACCCCTCCACTTT; CDR3 protein: CASSVPGQGNNSPLHF
J gene: TRBJ1-1; D gene: -; clone size: -; V gene: TRBV6-5; CDR3 DNA: TGTGCCAGCAGTTACTCTGGAGGGGAGGCCACTGAAGCTTTCTTT; CDR3 protein: CASSYSGGEATEAFF
J gene: TRBJ2-2; D gene: TRBD1; clone size: -; V gene: TRBV7-9; CDR3 DNA: TGTGCCAGCAGCTCGACCGACAGGGGAAACACCGGGGAGCTGTTTTTT; CDR3 protein: CASSSTDRGNTGELFF
J gene: TRBJ2-1; D gene: TRBD1; clone size: -; V gene: TRBV27; CDR3 DNA: TGTGCCAGCAGTCAGAAGCCCGACAGGGACAATGAGCAGTTCTTC; CDR3 protein: CASSQKPDRDNEQFF
J gene: TRBJ1-1; D gene: -; clone size: -; V gene: TRBV15; CDR3 DNA: TGTGCCACCAGCAGAGTAATGAGGTGGGGCGGGGGCACTGAAGCTTTCTTT; CDR3 protein: CATSRVMRWGGGTEAFF
J gene: TRBJ1-2; D gene: TRBD1; clone size: -; V gene: TRBV5-1; CDR3 DNA: TGCGCCAGCAGCTTGATGACAGGGAATGGCTACACCTTC; CDR3 protein: CASSLMTGNGYTF
J gene: TRBJ1-5; D gene: TRBD1; clone size: -; V gene: TRBV5-5; CDR3 DNA: TGTGCCAGCAGCTCCCAGACAGGGGAACAGCCCCAGCATTTT; CDR3 protein: CASSSQTGEQPQHF
J gene: TRBJ1-2; D gene: -; clone size: -; V gene: TRBV27; CDR3 DNA: TGTGCCAGCAGTCCCCGGAGGGGTGGCTACACCTTC; CDR3 protein: CASSPRRGGYTF
J gene: TRBJ1-2; D gene: -; clone size: -; V gene: TRBV6-5; CDR3 DNA: TGTGCCAGCAGTTACTCCCCCCCTTATGGCTACACCTTC; CDR3 protein: CASSYSPPYGYTF
J gene: TRBJ1-1; D gene: -; clone size: once; V gene: TRBV7-2; CDR3 DNA: TGTGCCAGCAGCTTAGTTGGGGGGGGTGAAGCTTTCTTT; CDR3 protein: CASSLVGGGEAFF
J gene: TRBJ1-5; D gene: TRBD1; clone size: -; V gene: TRBV19; CDR3 DNA: TGTGCCACCAGGGGACAGGGCAAAAGTCAGCCCCAGCATTTT; CDR3 protein: CATRGQGKSQPQHF
J gene: TRBJ1-5; D gene: -; clone size: -; V gene: TRBV10-1; CDR3 DNA: TGCGCCAGCTACCCAGGGGAAAGCAATCAGCCCCAGCATTTT; CDR3 protein: CASYPGESNQPQHF
J gene: TRBJ1-1; D gene: TRBD1; clone size: -; V gene: TRBV28; CDR3 DNA: TGTGCCAGCAGTAACCCCAGGGGGAGCTCCAACACTGAAGCTTTCTTT; CDR3 protein: CASSNPRGSSNTEAFF
J gene: TRBJ2-1; D gene: TRBD1; clone size: -; V gene: TRBV24-1; CDR3 DNA: TGTGCCACCAGTGATCTTGATACTGGGACAGGCTTCCATGAGCAGTTCTTC; CDR3 protein: CATSDLDTGTGFHEQFF
J gene: TRBJ1-2; D gene: -; clone size: -; V gene: TRBV6-5; CDR3 DNA: TGTGCCAGCAGTCCCGACAGTCCTAACTATGGCTACACCTTC; CDR3 protein: CASSPDSPNYGYTF
J gene: TRBJ2-1; D gene: -; clone size: few; V gene: TRBV7-8; CDR3 DNA: TGTGCCAGCAGTTACGGCGGCAATGAGCAGTTCTTC; CDR3 protein: CASSYGGNEQFF
J gene: TRBJ2-4; D gene: TRBD1; clone size: once; V gene: TRBV11-3; CDR3 DNA: TGTGCCAGCAGCTTAGCGGCAGGGGGCATTCAGTACTTC; CDR3 protein: CASSLAAGGIQYF
J gene: TRBJ1-2; D gene: -; clone size: -; V gene: TRBV29-1; CDR3 DNA: TGCAGCCCCGCGGAGAGGGACTATGGCTACACCTTC; CDR3 protein: CSPAERDYGYTF
J gene: TRBJ1-5; D gene: TRBD1; clone size: -; V gene: TRBV15; CDR3 DNA: TGTGCCACATCCGGGACAGGGGGATGGTATCAGCCCCAGCATTTT; CDR3 protein: CATSGTGGWYQPQHF
J gene: TRBJ1-2; D gene: TRBD1; clone size: once; V gene: TRBV19; CDR3 DNA: TGTGCCAGTCGGACAGGGGGCGGTGTGGGTAACTATGGCTACACCTTC; CDR3 protein: CASRTGGGVGNYGYTF
J gene: TRBJ1-4; D gene: -; clone size: -; V gene: TRBV6-5; CDR3 DNA: TGTGCCAGCGGGCCCGGGGGGCGTGAAAAACTGTTTTTT; CDR3 protein: CASGPGGREKLFF
J gene: TRBJ2-3; D gene: TRBD2; clone size: few; V gene: TRBV30; CDR3 DNA: TGTGCCTGGACCGGGACTAGCGGGGCTAGCACAGATACGCAGTATTTT; CDR3 protein: CAWTGTSGASTDTQYF
J gene: TRBJ1-1; D gene: -; clone size: -; V gene: TRBV6-1; CDR3 DNA: TGTGCCAGCAGTGAGCCGGGACTTGGAGCTTTCTTT; CDR3 protein: CASSEPGLGAFF
J gene: TRBJ2-3; D gene: -; clone size: -; V gene: TRBV6-1; CDR3 DNA: TGTGCCAGCAGCAAGGAGGCAGGGGACACAGATACGCAGTATTTT; CDR3 protein: CASSKEAGDTDTQYF
J gene: TRBJ1-5; D gene: TRBD1; clone size: few; V gene: TRBV5-1; CDR3 DNA: TGCGCCAGCAGCCCGGGGACAGGGCATAGCAATCAGCCCCAGCATTTT; CDR3 protein: CASSPGTGHSNQPQHF
J gene: TRBJ1-1; D gene: -; clone size: -; V gene: TRBV6-5; CDR3 DNA: TGTGCCAGCAGTTACAGGGGGAACACTGAAGCTTTCTTT; CDR3 protein: CASSYRGNTEAFF
J gene: TRBJ2-1; D gene: TRBD1; clone size: -; V gene: TRBV5-5; CDR3 DNA: TGTGCCAGCAGCTTTGGGCGGGACAGGGGAATGAATGAGCAGTTCTTC; CDR3 protein: CASSFGRDRGMNEQFF
J gene: TRBJ1-4; D gene: -; clone size: -; V gene: TRBV2; CDR3 DNA: TGTGCCAGCAGTGATTCCCAGGGCGCGACGGGAAAACTGTTTTTT; CDR3 protein: CASSDSQGATGKLFF
J gene: TRBJ1-1; D gene: TRBD1; clone size: -; V gene: TRBV7-2; CDR3 DNA: TGTGCCAGCAGCTTAACAGGGGGCGCTTTGAACACTGAAGCTTTCTTT; CDR3 protein: CASSLTGGALNTEAFF
J gene: TRBJ1-2; D gene: TRBD1; clone size: once; V gene: TRBV6-1; CDR3 DNA: TGTGCCAGCAGTGAATGGACAGGGGCTAGCTATGGCTACACCTTC; CDR3 protein: CASSEWTGASYGYTF
J gene: TRBJ2-2; D gene: TRBD1; clone size: -; V gene: TRBV9; CDR3 DNA: TGTGCCAGCAGGGGACAGGGGGCCATCCCCGGGGAGCTGTTTTTT; CDR3 protein: CASRGQGAIPGELFF
J gene: TRBJ1-3; D gene: TRBD1; clone size: -; V gene: TRBV30; CDR3 DNA: TGTGCCTGGAGTGTACAGGGGACAGGGCATAACACCATATATTTT; CDR3 protein: CAWSVQGTGHNTIYF
J gene: TRBJ1-2; D gene: TRBD1; clone size: -; V gene: TRBV6-5; CDR3 DNA: TGTGCCACCGGGGAAGGGGGCGGCTACACCTTC; CDR3 protein: CATGEGGGYTF
J gene: TRBJ1-5; D gene: -; clone size: -; V gene: TRBV4-1; CDR3 DNA: TGCGCCAGCAGCCCCCTAGGGGAGGGGCGACAGCCCCAGCATTTT; CDR3 protein: CASSPLGEGRQPQHF
J gene: TRBJ2-1; D gene: TRBD2; clone size: -; V gene: TRBV13; CDR3 DNA: TGTGCCAGCAGCCCTTCGGGGCGGGGGGGCAATGAGCAGTTCTTC; CDR3 protein: CASSPSGRGGNEQFF
J gene: TRBJ1-5; D gene: -; clone size: -; V gene: TRBV6-5; CDR3 DNA: TGTGCCAGCAGTTACTCGGGCCCTACAGGCGTGCAGCATTTT; CDR3 protein: CASSYSGPTGVQHF
J gene: TRBJ1-1; D gene: -; clone size: -; V gene: TRBV4-3; CDR3 DNA: TGCGCCAGCAGCCAAGGAGGAGTCCACACTGAAGCTTTCTTT; CDR3 protein: CASSQGGVHTEAFF
J gene: TRBJ1-1; D gene: -; clone size: -; V gene: TRBV5-1; CDR3 DNA: TGCGCCAGCAGCTTGGATTCCGGGAGCGTGTTCTTT; CDR3 protein: CASSLDSGSVFF
J gene: TRBJ2-5; D gene: TRBD2; clone size: -; V gene: TRBV7-8; CDR3 DNA: TGTGCCAGCAGCTCCTATAGCGGGACTAGCGGGGGAATACAAGAGACCCAGTACTTC; CDR3 protein: CASSSYSGTSGGIQETQYF
J gene: TRBJ2-3; D gene: -; clone size: -; V gene: TRBV7-9; CDR3 DNA: TGTGCCAGCAGCGCCGACAGTGATACGCAGTATTTT; CDR3 protein: CASSADSDTQYF
J gene: TRBJ2-6; D gene: -; clone size: -; V gene: TRBV9; CDR3 DNA: TGTGCCAGCAGCACAAGACGGGGAGCCCCTGGGGCCAACGTCCTGACTTTC; CDR3 protein: CASSTRRGAPGANVLTF
J gene: TRBJ1-2; D gene: -; clone size: -; V gene: TRBV19; CDR3 DNA: TGTGCCAGTAGTAGGGACATCCCGCGGACTAACTATGGCTACACCTTC; CDR3 protein: CASSRDIPRTNYGYTF
J gene: TRBJ1-5; D gene: TRBD1; clone size: -; V gene: TRBV10-3; CDR3 DNA: TGTGCCATCGGTAGCGCGACAGGGGAAAATCAGCCCCAGCATTTT; CDR3 protein: CAIGSATGENQPQHF
J gene: TRBJ1-2; D gene: -; clone size: once; V gene: TRBV5-1; CDR3 DNA: TGCGCCAGCACCTCTCCGGGGAACAACTATGGCTACACCTTC; CDR3 protein: CASTSPGNNYGYTF